Each of the 29 T cell receptor beta chains below was sequenced from the same sample in a study of OX40 agonist ivuxolimab in advanced cancers. Sequencing used immunoSEQ multiplex PCR; TCRdb keeps in-frame clones, though not all of them. The data hold fewer than 90,000 clones, with more than 85% observed a single time. The sequenced sample was CD4+ or CD8+ T cells sorted from blood, obtained in a trial of the OX40 agonist ivuxolimab. The receptors stem from an adult with an advanced solid tumor such as melanoma, head and neck, liver or kidney cancer.

The table lists this clone with a few counts. This chain links TRBV6-1 with TRBJ2-1; tentative D call: TRBD1 (5 bases). The CDR3 is made up of 11 amino acids. Between the trimmed V and J ends, which lost 1 base and 15 bases, there was a span of 10 bases. Germline loops: CDR1 MNHNS, CDR2 SASEGT. The CDR3 sequence: CASSEGLGPFF. CDR3 DNA sequence: TGTGCCAGCAGTGAAGGGCTGGGGCCGTTCTTC.

This chain links TRBV30 with TRBJ2-7; 7 bases are shared with TRBD1. Trimming took 8 bases from V and 6 from J; bases not matched to a gene: 10. This CDR3 has 12 amino acids. Germline CDR1 and CDR2: GTSNPN and SVGIG (reference sequence). The chain's CDR3 is CASGQERGEQYF. The CDR3 DNA sequence: TGTGCCAGCGGACAGGAAAGAGGCGAGCAGTACTTC.

The chain joins TRBV18 to TRBJ2-5, with 11 bases fitting TRBD2. CDR1 is KGHSH, CDR2 LQKENI, per germline. With 3 bases clipped from V and 5 bases from J, the junction kept 2 bases outside the gene matches. This CDR3 comprises 14 residues. The CDR3 sequence is CASSPTSGVETQYF. CDR3 nucleotides: TGTGCCAGCTCACCGACTAGCGGGGTTGAGACCCAGTACTTC.

The chain employs TRBV7-9 and TRBJ1-1; perhaps TRBD1 as D (6 bases). CDR3 length: 14 residues. Trimming took 1 base from V and 3 from J, leaving 9 bases between them. Germline values: CDR1 SEHNR, CDR2 FQNEAQ (reference sequence). CDR3: CASSLVGGHTEAFF. DNA for the CDR3: TGTGCCAGCAGCTTAGTGGGGGGGCACACTGAAGCTTTCTTT. The whole variable domain, filled in from reference TRBV7-9 and TRBJ1-1, reads DTGVSQNPRHKITKRGQNVTFRCDPISEHNRLYWYRQTLGQGPEFLTYFQNEAQLEKSRLLSDRFSAERPKGSFSTLEIQRTEQGDSAMYLCASSLVGGHTEAFFGQGTRLTVV.

In DNA, the CDR3 is TGTGCCAGCAGCCGAGGGGTCAGCGATAGCAATCAGCCCCAGCATTTT. Its protein is CASSRGVSDSNQPQHF. The chain is built from TRBV9 and TRBJ1-5; perhaps TRBD1 as D (5 bases). Germline V CDR1 and CDR2: SGDLS, YYNGEE. V was clipped by 4 bases and J by 0 bases, with 14 bases between them. The CDR3 is made up of 16 amino acids.

The chain's CDR3 is CASSPDSYEQYF. The CDR3 region has the DNA TGTGCCAGCTCACCCGACTCCTACGAGCAGTACTTC. V and J are TRBV18 and TRBJ2-7; unclear D gene. This CDR3 has 12 residues. Germline loops: CDR1 KGHSH, CDR2 LQKENI. Trimming pared 3 bases from V and 0 bases from J, leaving 3 bases between.

The rearrangement joins TRBV6-5 to TRBJ2-1; maybe TRBD1 (6 bases). This CDR3 region has 16 residues. Trimming stripped 2 bases from V and 7 bases from J, with 18 bases between. CDR1 is MNHEY and CDR2 is SVGAGI in the germline V gene. The CDR3 nucleotides read TGTGCCAGCAGTTACGCCACTCCAGGGGCCGGGAATGAGCAGTTCTTC. It encodes CASSYATPGAGNEQFF.

This chain connects TRBV18 to TRBJ1-4; D is undetermined. Germline V gene lookup returns CDR1 KGHSH and CDR2 LQKENI. The CDR3 extends over 13 amino acids. V was clipped by 2 bases and J by 3 bases, with 4 bases between them. This chain's CDR3 is CASSPKPNEKLFF. CDR3 in DNA: TGTGCCAGCTCACCAAAACCTAATGAAAAACTGTTTTTT. Looking up the rest from reference TRBV18 and TRBJ1-4 gives the full variable domain: NAGVMQNPRHLVRRRGQEARLRCSPMKGHSHVYWYRQLPEEGLKFMVYLQKENIIDESGMPKERFSAEFPKEGPSILRIQQVVRGDSAAYFCASSPKPNEKLFFGSGTQLSVL.

The genes are TRBV19 and TRBJ1-1; D gene unclear. CDR1 LNHDA and CDR2 SQIVND come from the germline V gene (reference sequence). The CDR3 runs 14 residues. With 3 bases removed from V and 0 bases from J, the gap between germline ends came to 8 bases. The CDR3 spells CASSMSRLNTEAFF. The CDR3 DNA is TGTGCCAGTAGTATGAGCAGATTGAACACTGAAGCTTTCTTT. The full variable domain, in which reference TRBV19 and TRBJ1-1 provide the parts outside the CDR3, is DGGITQSPKYLFRKEGQNVTLSCEQNLNHDAMYWYRQDPGQGLRLIYYSQIVNDFQKGDIAEGYSVSREKKESFPLTVTSAQKNPTAFYLCASSMSRLNTEAFFGQGTRLTVV.

J is TRBJ1-5 and V is TRBV28; TRBD1 agrees at 7 bases. Germline CDR1 MDHEN, CDR2 SYDVKM. V shed 6 bases, J shed 6 bases, and the junction held 8 bases outside the gene matches. This CDR3 region has 14 residues. Written as DNA, the CDR3 is TGTGCCAGCAGACATCCGACAGGGTTTCAGCCCCAGCATTTT. Its translation: CASRHPTGFQPQHF. Supplemented by reference TRBV28 and TRBJ1-5, the full variable domain reads DVKVTQSSRYLVKRTGEKVFLECVQDMDHENMFWYRQDPGLGLRLIYFSYDVKMKEKGDIPEGYSVSREKKERFSLILESASTNQTSMYLCASRHPTGFQPQHFGDGTRLSIL.

The genes are TRBV27 and TRBJ2-3; 7 bases line up with TRBD2. The V and J ends lost 3 bases and 7 bases, in that order; junction bases with no gene match: 7. This CDR3 region has 14 residues. From germline, CDR1 is MNHEY and CDR2 SMNVEV (reference sequence). CDR3 sequence (DNA): TGTGCCAGCAGTTTGGCGGGGGTTACGAATACGCAGTATTTT. Its protein product is CASSLAGVTNTQYF.

V is TRBV7-8 and J is TRBJ1-4; possible D gene TRBD1, 6 bases. The CDR3 has 14 residues. Germline V lookup: CDR1 SGHVS, CDR2 FQNEAQ. V lost 5 bases, J lost 8 bases, and 15 bases lay in between. CDR3 amino acids: CASSVTGWKEKLFF. CDR3 bases: TGTGCCAGCAGCGTTACAGGGTGGAAGGAAAAACTGTTTTTT.

The chain couples TRBV9 to TRBJ1-1; 11 positions match TRBD1. The ends lost 4 bases at V and 6 bases at J; junction bases unmatched: 8. The CDR3 length is 15 residues. Looked up from germline, CDR1 is SGDLS and CDR2 is YYNGEE. This CDR3 reads CASSSGQGASAEAFF. The CDR3 coding sequence is TGTGCCAGCAGCTCCGGACAGGGGGCGTCGGCTGAAGCTTTCTTT. Filled out from reference TRBV9 and TRBJ1-1, the complete variable domain reads DSGVTQTPKHLITATGQRVTLRCSPRSGDLSVYWYQQSLDQGLQFLIQYYNGEERAKGNILERFSAQQFPDLHSELNLSSLELGDSALYFCASSSGQGASAEAFFGQGTRLTVV.

Here the CDR3 DNA reads TGTGCCAGCAGTCTCTCAGGGAGGAACATTCAGTACTTC. It is translated as CASSLSGRNIQYF. The chain has TRBV28 and TRBJ2-4; TRBD2 might be the D (6 bases). Deletions cut 5 bases from V and 7 bases from J, with 12 bases between. The CDR3 loop spans 13 amino acids. CDR1 MDHEN and CDR2 SYDVKM come from the germline V gene.

The rearrangement links TRBV30 to TRBJ1-6; a possible D gene is TRBD1 (5 bases). This CDR3 region has 14 residues. Between the trimmed V and J ends, which lost 4 bases and 10 bases, there was a span of 17 bases. The germline V gene encodes CDR1 GTSNPN and CDR2 SVGIG (reference sequence). The CDR3 coding sequence is TGTGCCTGGAACCCGCGCGGGGGACGGTCACCCCTCCACTTT. Its protein is CAWNPRGGRSPLHF.

This chain connects TRBV18 to TRBJ1-1; no clear D gene. Germline V lookup: CDR1 KGHSH, CDR2 LQKENI. Trimming pared 2 bases from V and 1 base from J, leaving 2 bases between. The CDR3 runs 12 residues. The CDR3 is CASSPWNTEAFF. DNA of the CDR3: TGTGCCAGCTCACCATGGAACACTGAAGCTTTCTTT.

This sequence joins TRBV7-3 and TRBJ2-3, with D possibly being TRBD2 (6 bases). Germline V gene sequence: CDR1 SGHTA, CDR2 FQGTGA. CDR3 size: 15 residues. Trimming took off 4 bases at V and 0 bases at J, with 11 bases between the two ends. CDR3 region: CASSSGLYSTDTQYF. CDR3 sequence (DNA): TGTGCCAGCAGCTCAGGACTATATAGCACAGATACGCAGTATTTT.

The chain joins TRBV28 to TRBJ1-5; a possible D gene is TRBD1 (5 bases). Germline V lookup: CDR1 MDHEN, CDR2 SYDVKM. V dropped 6 bases and J dropped 7 bases, with 19 bases sitting between them. The CDR3 has 15 residues. CDR3 DNA: TGTGCCAGCAGCCCACCGCAGGGTAATAGCCAGCCCCAGCATTTT. This translates into CASSPPQGNSQPQHF.

The rearrangement links TRBV7-9 to TRBJ2-1; 9 bases line up with TRBD2. With V trimmed by 6 bases and J by 6 bases, 15 bases remained unmatched. Germline assignment: CDR1 SEHNR and CDR2 FQNEAQ (reference sequence). This CDR3 spans 17 amino acids. In DNA, the CDR3 is TGTGCCAGCAGTCACAGAAACCTAGCGGGGCCGATCAATGAGCAGTTCTTC. The encoded protein is CASSHRNLAGPINEQFF.

This chain joins TRBV5-6 and TRBJ1-2; D perhaps matches TRBD1 (5 bases). CDR1 is SGHDT, CDR2 YYEEEE, per germline. The CDR3 length is 15 residues. The V end lost 0 bases, the J end lost 7 bases, and 16 bases lay between the germline ends. The CDR3 region has the DNA TGTGCCAGCAGCTTGGGTCAGAGAACAGGTTTTGGCTACACCTTC. It yields the protein CASSLGQRTGFGYTF.

This clone was counted once. The V gene is TRBV19, the J gene TRBJ1-2; 7 bases line up with TRBD1. Germline CDR1 reads LNHDA; CDR2 reads SQIVND (reference sequence). J was trimmed by 2 bases and V by 2 bases; bases with no gene match: 11. The CDR3 runs 17 residues. The CDR3 DNA is TGTGCCAGTAGTATACCCCGAGGGGGCCAGACAAACTATGGCTACACCTTC. It encodes CASSIPRGGQTNYGYTF.

The V call is TRBV27, the J call TRBJ2-7; 9 bases line up with TRBD2. The CDR3 is 16 amino acids. CDR1 and CDR2 (germline): MNHEY, SMNVEV (reference sequence). The V and J ends lost 5 bases and 0 bases, in that order; junction bases with no gene match: 8. The CDR3 protein is CASSPTGTSISYEQYV. CDR3 DNA: TGTGCCAGCAGTCCAACCGGGACTAGCATCTCCTACGAGCAGTACGTC.

The V gene is TRBV18, the J gene TRBJ2-1, with D possibly matching TRBD2 (6 bases). Germline CDR1 KGHSH, CDR2 LQKENI. The CDR3 sequence is 14 residues long. V dropped 3 bases and J dropped 4 bases, with 10 bases sitting between them. CDR3 in amino acids: CASSPEGSYNEQFF. The CDR3 region has the DNA TGTGCCAGCTCACCGGAGGGGTCTTACAATGAGCAGTTCTTC.

This chain joins TRBV7-2 and TRBJ2-3; 9 bases are shared with TRBD2. In germline, CDR1 is SGHTA, CDR2 FQGNSA. J was trimmed by 2 bases and V by 5 bases; bases with no gene match: 11. The CDR3 runs 17 residues. In nucleotides, the CDR3 is TGTGCCAGCAGCCAAGGGATTGCGGGGGGGTCCACAGATACGCAGTATTTT. Protein sequence: CASSQGIAGGSTDTQYF.

This clone was recorded a few times. The chain has TRBV29-1 and TRBJ2-5; 8 positions match TRBD2. CDR1 is SQVTM and CDR2 is ANQGSEA in the germline V gene. Trimming at V came to 2 bases and at J to 4 bases, leaving 12 bases not matched to a gene. The CDR3 loop spans 16 amino acids. The CDR3 DNA reads TGCAGCGTTGAAAAGGGGATGGGCGGGGGGTTAGAGACCCAGTACTTC. This gives the protein CSVEKGMGGGLETQYF.

This clone appeared once. The chain uses TRBV30 and TRBJ1-1; the match to TRBD1 covers 12 bases. The CDR3 totals 12 residues. In germline, CDR1 is GTSNPN, CDR2 SVGIG (reference sequence). Germline trimming cut 8 bases from V and 7 bases from J; bases unmatched to any gene: 5. CDR3: CAGGQGAYEAFF. The DNA of the CDR3 is TGTGCCGGGGGACAGGGGGCATATGAAGCTTTCTTT.

The chain combines TRBV28 with TRBJ2-5, with D maybe TRBD1 (6 bases). Trimming pared 8 bases from V and 4 bases from J, leaving 20 bases between. CDR1 and CDR2 (germline): MDHEN, SYDVKM. This CDR3 is built from 15 residues. The CDR3 protein is CASATGISSGETQYF. The CDR3 bases are TGTGCCAGCGCCACAGGGATTAGTTCGGGAGAGACCCAGTACTTC.

The chain combines TRBV28 with TRBJ1-1, with D possibly being TRBD1 (5 bases). The germline V gene encodes CDR1 MDHEN and CDR2 SYDVKM. V lost 6 bases to trimming and J lost 6 bases, with 17 bases between them. CDR3 length equals 14 residues. CDR3: CASRYPQGEAEAFF. DNA of the CDR3: TGTGCCAGCAGATACCCCCAGGGAGAGGCTGAAGCTTTCTTT.

The rearrangement links TRBV2 to TRBJ1-5, with D perhaps TRBD1 (6 bases). The germline V and J ends were trimmed by 6 bases and 4 bases, with 19 bases remaining between them. CDR1 is SNHLY, CDR2 FYNNEI, per germline. The CDR3 totals 16 residues. Written as DNA, the CDR3 is TGTGCCAGCAGGGCATCACCGGGACACCCTAATCAGCCCCAGCATTTT. Translation gives CASRASPGHPNQPQHF.